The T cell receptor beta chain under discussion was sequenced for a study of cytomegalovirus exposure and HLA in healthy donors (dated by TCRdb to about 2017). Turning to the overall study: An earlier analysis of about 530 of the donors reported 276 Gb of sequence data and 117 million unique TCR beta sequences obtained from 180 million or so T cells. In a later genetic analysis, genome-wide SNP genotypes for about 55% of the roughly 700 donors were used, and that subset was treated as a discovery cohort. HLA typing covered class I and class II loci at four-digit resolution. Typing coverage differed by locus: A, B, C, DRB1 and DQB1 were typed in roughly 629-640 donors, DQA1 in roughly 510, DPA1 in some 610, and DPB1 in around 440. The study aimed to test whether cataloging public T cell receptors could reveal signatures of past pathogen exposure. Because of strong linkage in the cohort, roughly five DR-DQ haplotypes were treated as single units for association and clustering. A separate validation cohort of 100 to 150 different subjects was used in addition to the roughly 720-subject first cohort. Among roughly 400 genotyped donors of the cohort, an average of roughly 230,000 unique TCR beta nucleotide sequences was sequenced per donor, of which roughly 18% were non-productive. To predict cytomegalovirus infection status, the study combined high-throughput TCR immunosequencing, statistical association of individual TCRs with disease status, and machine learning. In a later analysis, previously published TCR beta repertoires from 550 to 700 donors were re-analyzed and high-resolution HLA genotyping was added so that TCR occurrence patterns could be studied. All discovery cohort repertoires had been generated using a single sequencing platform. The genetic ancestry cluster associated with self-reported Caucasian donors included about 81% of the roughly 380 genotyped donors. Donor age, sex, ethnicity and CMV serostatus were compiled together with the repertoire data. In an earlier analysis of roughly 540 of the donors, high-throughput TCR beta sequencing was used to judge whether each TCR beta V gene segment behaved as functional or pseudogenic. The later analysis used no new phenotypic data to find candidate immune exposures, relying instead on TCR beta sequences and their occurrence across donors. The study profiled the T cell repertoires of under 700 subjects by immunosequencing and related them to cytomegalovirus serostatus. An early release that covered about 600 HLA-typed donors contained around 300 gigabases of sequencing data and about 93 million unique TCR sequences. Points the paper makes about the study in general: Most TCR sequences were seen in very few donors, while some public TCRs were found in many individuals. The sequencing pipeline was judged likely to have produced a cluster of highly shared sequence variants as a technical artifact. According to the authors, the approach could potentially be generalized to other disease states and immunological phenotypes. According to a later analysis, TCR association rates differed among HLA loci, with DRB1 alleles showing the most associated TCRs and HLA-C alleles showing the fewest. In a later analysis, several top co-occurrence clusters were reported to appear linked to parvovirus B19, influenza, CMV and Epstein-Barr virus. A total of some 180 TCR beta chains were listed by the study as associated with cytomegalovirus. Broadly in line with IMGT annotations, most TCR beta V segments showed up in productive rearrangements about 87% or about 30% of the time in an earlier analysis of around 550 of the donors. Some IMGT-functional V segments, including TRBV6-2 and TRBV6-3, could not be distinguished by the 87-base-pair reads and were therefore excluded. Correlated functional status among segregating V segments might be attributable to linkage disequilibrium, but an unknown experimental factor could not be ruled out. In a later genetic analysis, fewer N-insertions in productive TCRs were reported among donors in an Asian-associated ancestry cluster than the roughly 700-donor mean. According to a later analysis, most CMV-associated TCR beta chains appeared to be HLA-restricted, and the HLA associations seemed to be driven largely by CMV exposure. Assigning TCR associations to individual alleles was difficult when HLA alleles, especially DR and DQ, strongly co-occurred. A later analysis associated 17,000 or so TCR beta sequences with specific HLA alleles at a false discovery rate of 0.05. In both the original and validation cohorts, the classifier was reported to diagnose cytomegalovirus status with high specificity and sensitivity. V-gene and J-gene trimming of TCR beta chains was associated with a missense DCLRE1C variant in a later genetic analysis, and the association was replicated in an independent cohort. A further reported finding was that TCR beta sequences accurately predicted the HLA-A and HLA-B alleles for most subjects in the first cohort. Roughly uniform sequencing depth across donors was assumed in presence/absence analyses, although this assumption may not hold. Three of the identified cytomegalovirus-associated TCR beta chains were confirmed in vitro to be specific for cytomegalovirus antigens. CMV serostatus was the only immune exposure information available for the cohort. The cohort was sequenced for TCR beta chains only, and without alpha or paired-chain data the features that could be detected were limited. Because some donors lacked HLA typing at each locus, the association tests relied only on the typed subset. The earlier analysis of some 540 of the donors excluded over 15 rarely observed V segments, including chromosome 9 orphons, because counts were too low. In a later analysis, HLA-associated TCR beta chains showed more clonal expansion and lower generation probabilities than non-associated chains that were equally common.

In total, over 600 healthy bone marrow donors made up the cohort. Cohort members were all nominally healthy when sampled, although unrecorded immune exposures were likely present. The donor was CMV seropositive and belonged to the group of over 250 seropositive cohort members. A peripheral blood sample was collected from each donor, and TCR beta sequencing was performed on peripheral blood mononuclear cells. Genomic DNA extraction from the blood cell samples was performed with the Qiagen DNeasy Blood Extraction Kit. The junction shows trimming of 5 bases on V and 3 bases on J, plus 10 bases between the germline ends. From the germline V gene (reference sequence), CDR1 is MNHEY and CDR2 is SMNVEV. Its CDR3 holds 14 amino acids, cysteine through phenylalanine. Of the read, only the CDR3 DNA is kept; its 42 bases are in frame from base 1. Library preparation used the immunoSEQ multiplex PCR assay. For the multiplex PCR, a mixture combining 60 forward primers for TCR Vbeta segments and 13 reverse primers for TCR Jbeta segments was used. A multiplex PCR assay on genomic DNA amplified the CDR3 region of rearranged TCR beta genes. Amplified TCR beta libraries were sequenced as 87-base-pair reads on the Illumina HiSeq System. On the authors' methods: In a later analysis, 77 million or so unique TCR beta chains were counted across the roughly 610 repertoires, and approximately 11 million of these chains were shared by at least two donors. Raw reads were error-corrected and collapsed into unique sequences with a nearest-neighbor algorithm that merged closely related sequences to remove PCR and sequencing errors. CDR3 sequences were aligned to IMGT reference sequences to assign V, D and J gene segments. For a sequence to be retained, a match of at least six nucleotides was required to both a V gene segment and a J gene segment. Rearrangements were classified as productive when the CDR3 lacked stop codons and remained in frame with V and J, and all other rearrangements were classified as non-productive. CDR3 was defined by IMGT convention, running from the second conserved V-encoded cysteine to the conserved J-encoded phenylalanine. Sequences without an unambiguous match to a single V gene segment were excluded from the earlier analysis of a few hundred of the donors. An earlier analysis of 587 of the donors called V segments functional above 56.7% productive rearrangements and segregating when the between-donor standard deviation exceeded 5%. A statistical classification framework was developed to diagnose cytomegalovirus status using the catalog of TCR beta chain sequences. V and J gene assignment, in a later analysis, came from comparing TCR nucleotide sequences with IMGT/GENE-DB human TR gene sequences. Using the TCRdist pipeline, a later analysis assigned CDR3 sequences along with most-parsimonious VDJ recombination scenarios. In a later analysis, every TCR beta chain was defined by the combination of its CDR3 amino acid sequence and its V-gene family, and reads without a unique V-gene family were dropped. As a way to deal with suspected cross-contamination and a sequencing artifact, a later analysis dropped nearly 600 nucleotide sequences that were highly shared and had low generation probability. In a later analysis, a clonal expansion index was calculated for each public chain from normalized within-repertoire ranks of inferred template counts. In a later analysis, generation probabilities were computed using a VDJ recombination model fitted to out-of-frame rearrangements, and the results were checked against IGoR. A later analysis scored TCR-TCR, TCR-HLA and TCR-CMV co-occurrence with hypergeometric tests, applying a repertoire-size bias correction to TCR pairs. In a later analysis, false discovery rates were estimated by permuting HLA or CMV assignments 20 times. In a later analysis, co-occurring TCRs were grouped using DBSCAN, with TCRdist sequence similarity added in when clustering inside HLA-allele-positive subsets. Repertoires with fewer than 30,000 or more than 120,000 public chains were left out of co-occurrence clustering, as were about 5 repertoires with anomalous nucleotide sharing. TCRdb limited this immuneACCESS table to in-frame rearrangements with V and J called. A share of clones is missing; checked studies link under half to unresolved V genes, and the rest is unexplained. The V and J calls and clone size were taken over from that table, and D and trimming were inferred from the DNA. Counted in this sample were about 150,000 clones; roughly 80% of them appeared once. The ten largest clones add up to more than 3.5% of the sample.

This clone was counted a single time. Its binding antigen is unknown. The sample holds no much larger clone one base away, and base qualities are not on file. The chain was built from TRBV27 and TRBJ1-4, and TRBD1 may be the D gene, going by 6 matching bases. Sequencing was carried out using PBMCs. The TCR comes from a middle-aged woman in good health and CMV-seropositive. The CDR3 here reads CASSRGTSNEKLFF. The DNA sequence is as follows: TGTGCCAGCAGTAGGGGGACATCTAATGAAAAACTGTTTTTT. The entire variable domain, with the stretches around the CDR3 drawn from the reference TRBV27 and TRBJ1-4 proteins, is EAQVTQNPRYLITVTGKKLTVTCSQNMNHEYMSWYRQDPGLGLRQIYYSMNVEVTDKGDVPEGYKVSRKEKRNFPLILESPSPNQTSLYFCASSRGTSNEKLFFGSGTQLSVL.